A selection of T cell receptor beta chains follows, all from one sample in a study of CD8+ T cells in alopecia areata. Sequencing was performed with immunoSEQ multiplex PCR; in TCRdb, only in-frame clones are kept and a portion is missing. The sample contains some 200,000 clones, 50% to 75% of which appear only once. Material: CD4+ T cells sorted from blood, obtained at week 0. The origin of the receptors is a human donor with alopecia areata. Each CDR3 is given without its conserved first and last residue. Fields, in order: CDR3 protein, J gene, D gene, V gene. D genes are given only for firm matches.

CDR3aa: SVRVGVSTDTQY; j_gene: TRBJ2-3; d_gene: -; v_gene: TRBV29-1
CDR3aa: ASSPGTIGQETQY; j_gene: TRBJ2-5; d_gene: TRBD2; v_gene: TRBV9
CDR3aa: AWSDTGQFTDTQY; j_gene: TRBJ2-3; d_gene: TRBD1; v_gene: TRBV30
CDR3aa: ASSVDPGQGGTEAF; j_gene: TRBJ1-1; d_gene: TRBD1; v_gene: TRBV9
CDR3aa: ASSPGPEETQY; j_gene: TRBJ2-5; d_gene: -; v_gene: TRBV5-1
CDR3aa: ASSSRSSGNTIY; j_gene: TRBJ1-3; d_gene: -; v_gene: TRBV9
CDR3aa: ASSEDPSTPQH; j_gene: TRBJ1-5; d_gene: -; v_gene: TRBV2
CDR3aa: ASSLLGARAEAF; j_gene: TRBJ1-1; d_gene: -; v_gene: TRBV7-9
CDR3aa: AWFQGSNTEAF; j_gene: TRBJ1-1; d_gene: -; v_gene: TRBV30
CDR3aa: ASRGTNQPQH; j_gene: TRBJ1-5; d_gene: -; v_gene: TRBV6-1
CDR3aa: ASGESSYEQY; j_gene: TRBJ2-7; d_gene: -; v_gene: TRBV7-2
CDR3aa: ASSLKRDISGANVLT; j_gene: TRBJ2-6; d_gene: -; v_gene: TRBV19
CDR3aa: ASSLSGVPLH; j_gene: TRBJ1-6; d_gene: -; v_gene: TRBV27
CDR3aa: ASRMVSGRGGANVLT; j_gene: TRBJ2-6; d_gene: -; v_gene: TRBV27
CDR3aa: SGGQAYNEQF; j_gene: TRBJ2-1; d_gene: TRBD1; v_gene: TRBV29-1
CDR3aa: ASSLRSSGGARETQY; j_gene: TRBJ2-5; d_gene: TRBD2; v_gene: TRBV19
CDR3aa: SVVRDRGATDTQY; j_gene: TRBJ2-3; d_gene: TRBD1; v_gene: TRBV29-1
CDR3aa: ASRQGVYEQY; j_gene: TRBJ2-7; d_gene: TRBD1; v_gene: TRBV6-5
CDR3aa: ASSQDTGDTQY; j_gene: TRBJ2-3; d_gene: -; v_gene: TRBV4-2
CDR3aa: ASSVAGLGETQY; j_gene: TRBJ2-5; d_gene: -; v_gene: TRBV9
CDR3aa: ASSLVSYEQY; j_gene: TRBJ2-7; d_gene: -; v_gene: TRBV7-9
CDR3aa: ASSVPGSRDTQY; j_gene: TRBJ2-3; d_gene: -; v_gene: TRBV5-4
CDR3aa: AISQGASTYGYT; j_gene: TRBJ1-2; d_gene: -; v_gene: TRBV10-3
CDR3aa: ASSLSGQGAGEQY; j_gene: TRBJ2-7; d_gene: TRBD1; v_gene: TRBV27
CDR3aa: ASSLDRVSTEAF; j_gene: TRBJ1-1; d_gene: TRBD1; v_gene: TRBV19
CDR3aa: AWSVRVSFYGYT; j_gene: TRBJ1-2; d_gene: -; v_gene: TRBV30
CDR3aa: ASSAGGGTEAF; j_gene: TRBJ1-1; d_gene: TRBD1; v_gene: TRBV18
CDR3aa: SVRRHYSYEQY; j_gene: TRBJ2-7; d_gene: -; v_gene: TRBV29-1
CDR3aa: AWGLAGRDTQY; j_gene: TRBJ2-3; d_gene: TRBD2; v_gene: TRBV30
CDR3aa: AVRDMAYEQY; j_gene: TRBJ2-7; d_gene: -; v_gene: TRBV10-3
CDR3aa: ASSRDREETQY; j_gene: TRBJ2-5; d_gene: TRBD1; v_gene: TRBV11-2
CDR3aa: ASSLDAGRDTIY; j_gene: TRBJ1-3; d_gene: -; v_gene: TRBV7-3
CDR3aa: ASSENRGNEQF; j_gene: TRBJ2-1; d_gene: -; v_gene: TRBV2
CDR3aa: ASSQGDSTDTQY; j_gene: TRBJ2-3; d_gene: -; v_gene: TRBV4-2
CDR3aa: ASSFGGGASDEQF; j_gene: TRBJ2-1; d_gene: -; v_gene: TRBV7-2
CDR3aa: ASSIQDRGSGGYT; j_gene: TRBJ1-2; d_gene: TRBD1; v_gene: TRBV18
CDR3aa: ASSTQGARGGSYT; j_gene: TRBJ1-2; d_gene: TRBD1; v_gene: TRBV5-4
CDR3aa: ASSLAGNYEQY; j_gene: TRBJ2-7; d_gene: -; v_gene: TRBV11-1
CDR3aa: ASSQGTGNYEQY; j_gene: TRBJ2-7; d_gene: -; v_gene: TRBV4-2
CDR3aa: ASSRRPDSQPQH; j_gene: TRBJ1-5; d_gene: -; v_gene: TRBV6-5
CDR3aa: ASSLAPQETQY; j_gene: TRBJ2-5; d_gene: -; v_gene: TRBV11-1
CDR3aa: ASSFDSQNTEAF; j_gene: TRBJ1-1; d_gene: -; v_gene: TRBV5-1
CDR3aa: ASSFPGPQETQY; j_gene: TRBJ2-5; d_gene: -; v_gene: TRBV7-2
CDR3aa: AWSQTSGGAETQY; j_gene: TRBJ2-5; d_gene: TRBD2; v_gene: TRBV30
CDR3aa: ASSQELSGQQNYGYT; j_gene: TRBJ1-2; d_gene: TRBD1; v_gene: TRBV4-2
CDR3aa: ASSRGTGASIPEAF; j_gene: TRBJ1-1; d_gene: TRBD1; v_gene: TRBV5-1
CDR3aa: ATSSRITAFGANVLT; j_gene: TRBJ2-6; d_gene: -; v_gene: TRBV15
CDR3aa: ASSYPGLARHEQY; j_gene: TRBJ2-7; d_gene: TRBD2; v_gene: TRBV6-6
CDR3aa: ATSRDAQRNEKLF; j_gene: TRBJ1-4; d_gene: -; v_gene: TRBV15